This T cell receptor (beta chain) was retrieved from a study of blood T cell repertoires in COVID-19. On the study more broadly: Samples representing acute and convalescent COVID-19 were sourced from the United States, Italy and Spain.

Per germline, CDR1 SQVTM and CDR2 ANQGSEA. The CDR3 totals 11 residues. As handled by the study authors: Estimation of nucleated cell counts was performed using reference gene primer amplification. The method was immunoSEQ multiplex PCR; TCRdb's version includes in-frame clones alone and lacks a portion of them. V and J calls and clone size follow that table, whereas D and trimming were derived from the DNA. Of roughly 130,000 clones listed, 80% to 90% are singletons. The chain employs TRBV29-1 and TRBJ2-3; D is unresolved. The sample taken for sequencing was peripheral blood. This TCR derives from a woman aged 55-70 years with acute or convalescent COVID-19. In nucleotides, the CDR3 is TGCAGTGGCGGTAGCACAGATACGCAGTATTTT. This encodes CSGGSTDTQYF.